Described below is a single TCR beta chain sequence and its context. Antigen specificity is unknown. Germline V CDR1 and CDR2: MNHNS, SASEGT. CDR3 length: 13 residues. The V segment lost 4 bases and the J segment 7 bases; nucleotides outside the gene matches: 5. The sample belongs to a study of cytomegalovirus exposure and HLA in healthy donors. 60 Vbeta and 13 Jbeta primers were used in PCR. Profiling relied on immunoSEQ multiplex PCR, and the TCRdb table lists in-frame clones only, not all of them. The sample has more than 90,000 clones, around three quarters seen once. The study, taken as a whole, reports: Presence/absence analyses assumed roughly uniform sequencing depth across donors. Researchers reportedly found TCR beta sequences accurately predicted most subjects' HLA-A and HLA-B alleles. Previously analyzed data showed that most TCR beta V segments were productive at a frequency of about 87% or about 30%. TCR beta V- and J-gene trimming was later associated with a missense DCLRE1C variant.

This rearrangement joins TRBV6-1 to TRBJ2-5; 8 bases are a match to TRBD1. The source is a man aged 25-45 years in good health and CMV-seronegative. The sequencing input was PBMCs. The CDR3 region is CASSGDRTRTQYF. The CDR3 DNA reads as TGTGCCAGCAGTGGGGACAGGACAAGGACCCAGTACTTC.